The 19 T cell receptor beta chains presented below share a single source sample, sequenced in a study of human T cells and chemical hapten exposure. Someone pulled total RNA out of unfractionated whole blood. TCRdb redid the calling of the 5' RACE reads with MiXCR, one entry per CDR3 protein. The table lists roughly 82,000 distinct CDR3 sequences, 15% to 20% of them singletons. These receptors were obtained from a female donor in good health.

This clonotype was observed a few times. V gene TRBV28 combines with J gene TRBJ2-1; 7 bases map to TRBD2. CDR3 length: 13 residues. The germline CDR1 and CDR2 sequences are MDHEN and SYDVKM. The trim removed 6 bases at V and 2 bases at J, leaving 1 base unmatched. CDR3 loop: CASSSGTYNEQFF. As DNA, the CDR3 is TGTGCCAGCAGCAGCGGGACCTACAATGAGCAGTTCTTC.

The table lists this clonotype with a few counts. V and J are TRBV7-9 and TRBJ2-5, with a possible D match to TRBD1 (6 bases). V gave up 3 bases and J gave up 3 bases, with 8 bases separating them. CDR1 SEHNR and CDR2 FQNEAQ come from the germline V gene (reference sequence). The length of the CDR3 is 13 residues. This CDR3 reads CASSLWTEETQYF. The CDR3 DNA follows: TGTGCCAGCAGCTTGTGGACAGAAGAGACCCAGTACTTC.

Ten or more counts support this clonotype. The J gene is TRBJ2-7, the V gene TRBV20-1, with no clear D. CDR1 DFQATT and CDR2 SNEGSKA come from the germline V gene (reference sequence). The CDR3 has 13 residues. CDR3 in amino acids: CSFLGPTLYEQYF. The CDR3 coding sequence is TGCAGCTTCCTTGGCCCCACCCTATACGAGCAGTACTTC.

The chain joins TRBV7-9 to TRBJ1-1; no clear D gene. This CDR3 region has 12 residues. V lost 3 bases and J lost 5, with 7 bases in between. Germline CDR1 and CDR2: SEHNR and FQNEAQ (reference sequence). DNA of the CDR3: TGTGCCAGCAGCTTCGATACTACTGAAGCTTTCTTT. Encoded protein: CASSFDTTEAFF.

The rearrangement joins TRBV28 to TRBJ1-5; possible D gene TRBD1, 6 bases. This CDR3 has 12 residues. Germline V gene lookup returns CDR1 MDHEN and CDR2 SYDVKM. With 8 bases removed from V and 7 bases from J, the gap between germline ends came to 12 bases. The CDR3 DNA follows: TGTGCCAGCGGGGAGGGGGACCAGCCCCAGCATTTT. Translated: CASGEGDQPQHF.

The V call is TRBV6-9, the J call TRBJ1-5; D might be TRBD1 (6 bases). The V end lost 4 bases, the J end lost 7 bases, and 20 bases lay between the germline ends. The germline V gene encodes CDR1 MNHGY and CDR2 SVAAGI. The CDR3 length is 16 residues. The CDR3 protein is CASSLTGSAEEQPQHF. The CDR3 nucleotides are TGTGCCAGCAGTTTAACAGGGTCGGCAGAGGAACAGCCCCAGCATTTT.

This clonotype was seen only a few times. The J gene is TRBJ1-2, the V gene TRBV20-1; D is unresolved. Trimming removed 3 bases at V and 4 bases at J, with 3 bases between. CDR1 is DFQATT, CDR2 SNEGSKA, per germline (reference sequence). The CDR3 contains 10 residues. This chain's CDR3 is CSASSYGYTF. The CDR3 nucleotides are TGCAGTGCTAGCAGCTATGGCTACACCTTC.

J is TRBJ2-3 and V is TRBV30; 8 nucleotides match TRBD2. Looked up from germline, CDR1 is GTSNPN and CDR2 is SVGIG (reference sequence). V lost 0 bases to trimming and J lost 5 bases; unmatched junction nucleotides: 7. The length of the CDR3 is 15 residues. CDR3 DNA: TGTGCCTGGAGTGTAGACGGGGGGGCCTTAGATACGCAGTATTTT. Translated: CAWSVDGGALDTQYF.

This chain joins TRBV28 and TRBJ2-3, with 7 bases matching TRBD2. This CDR3 region has 17 residues. Trimming cost V 4 bases and J 2 bases; bases outside gene matches: 12. CDR1 and CDR2 from the germline V gene are MDHEN and SYDVKM. CDR3 region: CASSSAGRLAVTDTQYF. Here the CDR3 DNA reads TGTGCCAGCAGTTCCGCCGGACGGCTAGCGGTCACAGATACGCAGTATTTT. Supplemented by reference TRBV28 and TRBJ2-3, the full variable domain reads DVKVTQSSRYLVKRTGEKVFLECVQDMDHENMFWYRQDPGLGLRLIYFSYDVKMKEKGDIPEGYSVSREKKERFSLILESASTNQTSMYLCASSSAGRLAVTDTQYFGPGTRLTVL.

The V and J genes are TRBV2 and TRBJ2-1; the match to TRBD2 covers 8 bases. J gave up 9 bases and V 5 bases, and 3 bases lay outside the gene matches. The CDR3 length is 12 residues. Germline CDR1 is SNHLY and CDR2 is FYNNEI. CDR3 nucleotide sequence: TGTGCCAGCAGTTTAGCGGGAAGTGAGCAGTTCTTC. Its protein product is CASSLAGSEQFF.

This clonotype came up a few times. V gene TRBV18 combines with J gene TRBJ1-1; D gene ambiguous. The CDR3 totals 13 residues. V lost 1 base, J lost 4 bases, and 7 bases lay in between. Germline V gives CDR1 KGHSH, CDR2 LQKENI. In DNA, the CDR3 is TGTGCCAGCTCACCACGGGAGGGCACTGAAGCTTTCTTT. Amino acid sequence: CASSPREGTEAFF.

The chain couples TRBV28 to TRBJ1-2, with 9 positions matching TRBD1. V trimming: 9 bases; J trimming: 7 bases; junction bases outside the gene matches: 9. Germline CDR1 is MDHEN and CDR2 is SYDVKM. This CDR3 region has 13 residues. The CDR3 loop is CASSGDRARGYTF. CDR3 bases: TGTGCCAGTTCAGGGGACAGGGCTCGTGGCTACACCTTC.

This clonotype was seen more than once but under ten times. The rearrangement joins TRBV5-1 to TRBJ2-5, with D uncertain. The CDR3 is 14 residues long. Germline V gene lookup returns CDR1 SGHRS and CDR2 YFSETQ. Trimming cost V 0 bases and J 1 base, with 7 bases left between them. The CDR3 bases are TGCGCCAGCAGCTTGGGAGCCCCCCAAGAGACCCAGTACTTC. Encoded protein: CASSLGAPQETQYF.

The chain links TRBV19 to TRBJ2-1, with TRBD2 as a possible D gene (5 bases). From germline, CDR1 is LNHDA and CDR2 SQIVND (reference sequence). CDR3 size: 13 residues. Trimming left V 3 bases short and J 8 bases short, with 11 bases between. The CDR3 DNA is TGTGCCAGTAGTATTGGCGGGTGGGATGAGCAGTTCTTC. Translated, it gives CASSIGGWDEQFF.

V and J are TRBV2 and TRBJ2-5, with D possibly matching TRBD2 (6 bases). Germline lookup yields CDR1 SNHLY and CDR2 FYNNEI. Between the trimmed V and J ends, which lost 8 bases and 5 bases, there was a span of 12 bases. The CDR3 covers 12 residues. The CDR3 loop reads CASGGRRETQYF. CDR3 DNA: TGTGCCAGCGGAGGGAGACGCGAGACCCAGTACTTC. The whole variable domain, remainder taken from reference TRBV2 and TRBJ2-5, is EPEVTQTPSHQVTQMGQEVILRCVPISNHLYFYWYRQILGQKVEFLVSFYNNEISEKSEIFDDQFSVERPDGSNFTLKIRSTKLEDSAMYFCASGGRRETQYFGPGTRLLVL.

The V and J genes are TRBV4-2 and TRBJ2-7; D possibly corresponds to TRBD1 (6 bases). V shed 2 bases and J shed 7 bases, with 12 bases lying between them. The CDR3 runs 13 residues. Per the germline V gene, CDR1 is LGHNA and CDR2 is YNFKEQ. The chain's CDR3 is CASSQTGSYEQYF. CDR3 nucleotide sequence: TGTGCCAGCAGCCAAACAGGGTCTTATGAGCAGTACTTC.

This clonotype was counted a few times. DNA for the CDR3: TGTGCCAGCTCGCCATTAGGGACGAATGGCTACACCTTC. This encodes CASSPLGTNGYTF. This chain joins TRBV27 and TRBJ1-2, with D tentatively TRBD1 (5 bases). CDR3 size: 13 residues. V was clipped by 8 bases and J by 6 bases, with 16 bases between them. CDR1 and CDR2 from the germline V gene are MNHEY and SMNVEV (reference sequence).

V is TRBV11-3 and J is TRBJ2-7; the D gene is possibly TRBD1 (6 bases). V was shortened by 5 bases and J by 2 bases, with 13 bases between the two germline ends. Per the germline V gene, CDR1 is SGHNT and CDR2 is YENEEA. The length of the CDR3 is 14 residues. CDR3 in amino acids: CASSAGAATYEQYF. Here the CDR3 DNA reads TGTGCCAGCAGCGCAGGGGCAGCCACCTACGAGCAGTACTTC.

This clonotype showed up just a few times. This chain uses TRBV4-2 with TRBJ2-5; the match to TRBD1 covers 8 bases. The germline V gene has CDR1 LGHNA and CDR2 YNFKEQ. The CDR3 has 15 residues. The V gene end was trimmed by 3 bases and the J gene end by 1 base; junction bases not matched to a gene: 4. This CDR3 reads CASSQDRAFQETQYF. DNA of the CDR3: TGTGCCAGCAGCCAGGACAGGGCCTTCCAAGAGACCCAGTACTTC.